This T cell receptor (beta chain) was observed in a study of cytomegalovirus exposure and HLA in healthy donors. Overall study: Earlier, 110 million or so unique TCR beta sequences were recovered from approximately 200 million T cells by an analysis.

Amplification used 60 Vbeta primers and 13 Jbeta primers. TCRdb's table, derived via immunoSEQ multiplex PCR, lists solely in-frame clones and lacks some. Of around 150,000 clones listed, approximately 85% are singletons. Trimming stripped 5 bases from V and 4 bases from J, with 11 bases between. Germline V gene sequence: CDR1 WSHSY, CDR2 SAAADI. This CDR3 is built from 13 residues. To note about this clone: Its antigen remains unknown.

Study-wide points: Reportedly, cytomegalovirus status was diagnosed with high sensitivity and specificity. Later on, an analysis showed TCR association rates differing by HLA locus, with DRB1 the most and HLA-C the fewest. Among CMV-associated TCR beta chains, most appeared HLA-restricted in a later analysis.

V is TRBV10-2 and J is TRBJ2-5, with no clear D. The sample was PBMCs. This TCR came from a young man in good health and CMV-seropositive. In DNA, the CDR3 is TGCGCCAGCAGTTTCGGGTATCGAGAGACCCAGTACTTC. It is translated as CASSFGYRETQYF.